This T cell receptor (beta chain) stems from a study of T cell changes during pregnancy in multiple sclerosis. In this sample, this clone turned up once. Clones were read by immunoSEQ multiplex PCR, and TCRdb kept only the in-frame ones, dropping some. The sample lists approximately 110,000 clones, roughly 90% seen once, with about 3.2% in the top ten. V gave up 4 bases and J gave up 3 bases; unmatched junction bases: 4. The CDR3 loop spans 14 amino acids. Germline CDR1 is SGHNT and CDR2 is YYREEE (reference sequence). The V gene is TRBV5-4, the J gene TRBJ1-1, with 9 bases aligning to TRBD1. The sequence was obtained from a female donor with multiple sclerosis, enrolled in a pregnancy study. The sequenced sample was peripheral blood, obtained after pregnancy. The CDR3 protein is CASSPRQGDTEAFF. The CDR3 region has the DNA TGTGCCAGCAGCCCCAGACAGGGGGACACTGAAGCTTTCTTT.